The source of this TCR beta chain is a study of T cell repertoires in cytomegalovirus infection. TCRdb itself ran the reads through MiXCR, one entry per CDR3 protein. The table lists fewer than 200,000 distinct CDR3 sequences, about 21% of them singletons. Looked up from germline, CDR1 is SGHNT and CDR2 is YYREEE (reference sequence). The CDR3 loop spans 16 amino acids. V lost 0 bases, J lost 0 bases, and 11 bases lay in between. Only a few counts were recorded for this clonotype. The chain joins TRBV5-4 to TRBJ2-3, with D unclear. The origin of this receptor is a human donor in good health (CMV status not recorded). Some clones in this sample may be carry-over from other donors' samples. Source material: PBMCs. The CDR3 bases are TGTGCCAGCAGCTTGGTGGTGGAACCCAGCACAGATACGCAGTATTTT. This encodes CASSLVVEPSTDTQYF.